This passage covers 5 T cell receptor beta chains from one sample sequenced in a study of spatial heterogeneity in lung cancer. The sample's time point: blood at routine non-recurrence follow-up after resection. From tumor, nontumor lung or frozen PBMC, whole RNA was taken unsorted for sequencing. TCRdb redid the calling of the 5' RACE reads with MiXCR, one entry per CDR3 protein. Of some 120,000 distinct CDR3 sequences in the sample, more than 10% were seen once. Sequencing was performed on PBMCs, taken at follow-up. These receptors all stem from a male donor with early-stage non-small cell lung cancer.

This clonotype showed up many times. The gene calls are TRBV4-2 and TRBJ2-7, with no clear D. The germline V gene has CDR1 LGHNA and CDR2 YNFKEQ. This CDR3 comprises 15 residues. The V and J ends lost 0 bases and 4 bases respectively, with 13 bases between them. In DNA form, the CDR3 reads TGTGCCAGCAGCCAAGATGTTTATCCCCTATACGAGCAGTACTTC. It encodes CASSQDVYPLYEQYF.

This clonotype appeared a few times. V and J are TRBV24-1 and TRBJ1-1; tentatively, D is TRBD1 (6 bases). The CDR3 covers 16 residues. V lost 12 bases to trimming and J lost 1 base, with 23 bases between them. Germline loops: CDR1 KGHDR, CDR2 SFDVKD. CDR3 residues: CAACPPRQQGNTEAFF. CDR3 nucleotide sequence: TGTGCCGCCTGCCCCCCCCGACAACAGGGGAACACTGAAGCTTTCTTT.

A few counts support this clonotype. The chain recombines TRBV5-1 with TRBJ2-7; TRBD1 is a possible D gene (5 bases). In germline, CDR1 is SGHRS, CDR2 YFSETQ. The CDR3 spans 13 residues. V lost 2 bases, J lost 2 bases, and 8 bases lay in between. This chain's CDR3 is CASSFTGTYEQYF. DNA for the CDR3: TGCGCCAGCAGCTTTACAGGAACCTACGAGCAGTACTTC.

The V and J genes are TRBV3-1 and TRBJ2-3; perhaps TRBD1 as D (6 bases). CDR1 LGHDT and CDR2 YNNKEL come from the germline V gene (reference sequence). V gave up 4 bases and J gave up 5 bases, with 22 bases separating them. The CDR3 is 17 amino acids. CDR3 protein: CASSPTSNTEGVDTQYF. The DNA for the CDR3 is TGTGCCAGCAGCCCAACAAGCAACACAGAGGGGGTAGATACGCAGTATTTT.

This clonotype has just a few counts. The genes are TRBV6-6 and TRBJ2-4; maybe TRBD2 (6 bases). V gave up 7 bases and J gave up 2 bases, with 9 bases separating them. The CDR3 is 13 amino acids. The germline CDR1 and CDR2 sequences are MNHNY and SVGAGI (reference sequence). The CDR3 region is CASNRDSKNIQYF. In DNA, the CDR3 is TGTGCCAGCAATCGGGACTCCAAAAACATTCAGTACTTC.